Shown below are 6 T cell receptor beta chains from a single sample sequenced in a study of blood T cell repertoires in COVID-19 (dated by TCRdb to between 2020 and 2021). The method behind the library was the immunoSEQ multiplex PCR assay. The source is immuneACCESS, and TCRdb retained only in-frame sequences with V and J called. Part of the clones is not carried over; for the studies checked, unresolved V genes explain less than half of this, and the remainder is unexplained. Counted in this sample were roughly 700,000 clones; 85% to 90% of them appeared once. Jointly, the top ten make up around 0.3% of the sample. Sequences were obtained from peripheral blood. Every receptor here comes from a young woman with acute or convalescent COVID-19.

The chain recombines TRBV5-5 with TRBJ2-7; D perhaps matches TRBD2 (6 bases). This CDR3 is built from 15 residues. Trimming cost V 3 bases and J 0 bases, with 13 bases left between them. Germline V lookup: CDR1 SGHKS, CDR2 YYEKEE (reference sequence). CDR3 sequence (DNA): TGTGCCAGCAGCTACGTGGACGGGAGCTCCTACGAGCAGTACTTC. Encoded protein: CASSYVDGSSYEQYF.

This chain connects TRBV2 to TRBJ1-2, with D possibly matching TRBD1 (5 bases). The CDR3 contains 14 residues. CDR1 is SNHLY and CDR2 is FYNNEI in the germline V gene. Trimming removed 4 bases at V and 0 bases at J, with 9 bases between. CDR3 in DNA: TGTGCCAGCAGTGTAAGCAGGGCTAACTATGGCTACACCTTC. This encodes CASSVSRANYGYTF.

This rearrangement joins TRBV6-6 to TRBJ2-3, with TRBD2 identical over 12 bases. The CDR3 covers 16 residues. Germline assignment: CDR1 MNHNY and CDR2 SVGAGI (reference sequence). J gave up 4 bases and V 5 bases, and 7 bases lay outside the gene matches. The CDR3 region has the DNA TGTGCCAGCAGTACGGGTTGGACTAGCGGGGCAGATACGCAGTATTTT. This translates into CASSTGWTSGADTQYF.

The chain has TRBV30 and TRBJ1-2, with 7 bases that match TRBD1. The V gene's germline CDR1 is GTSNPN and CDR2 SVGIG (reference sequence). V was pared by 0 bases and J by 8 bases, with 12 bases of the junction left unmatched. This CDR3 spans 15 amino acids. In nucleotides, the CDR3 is TGTGCCTGGAGTGTACGGGTTAGGGGGCCGGGGGGCTACACCTTC. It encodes CAWSVRVRGPGGYTF.

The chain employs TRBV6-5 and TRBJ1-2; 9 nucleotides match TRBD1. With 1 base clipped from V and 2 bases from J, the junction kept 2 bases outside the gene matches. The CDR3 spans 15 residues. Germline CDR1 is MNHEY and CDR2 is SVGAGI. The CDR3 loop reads CASSYFTGGNYGYTF. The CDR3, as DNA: TGTGCCAGCAGTTACTTCACAGGGGGCAACTATGGCTACACCTTC.

CDR3 sequence reads: CASSQDDRRPAGNTIYF. The CDR3 DNA follows: TGTGCCAGCAGCCAAGATGATCGGCGGCCAGCAGGAAACACCATATATTTT. V and J are TRBV4-2 and TRBJ1-3; D remains ambiguous. The germline V gene has CDR1 LGHNA and CDR2 YNFKEQ. The CDR3 totals 17 residues. V was clipped by 0 bases and J by 4 bases, with 16 bases between them.